This TCR beta chain was sequenced in a study of shared clonotypes between healthy human individuals. There are 13 residues in the CDR3. Germline CDR1 is MNHNS and CDR2 is SASEGT. The germline V and J ends were trimmed by 8 bases and 2 bases, with 12 bases remaining between them. Produced via immunoSEQ multiplex PCR; TCRdb's table is partial and in-frame only. The repertoire holds more than 1.2 million clones, with approximately 98.5% as singletons. V is TRBV6-1 and J is TRBJ1-2; D is unresolved. The sequence was collected from a man in his thirties or forties in good health. The sequencing sample was made of naive CD4+ T cells sorted from blood. As to subset: CD45RA+ positively selected. The CDR3 region has the DNA TGTGCCAGCTCCGGGCCCAAGAACTATGGCTACACCTTC. As protein: CASSGPKNYGYTF.